This T cell receptor beta chain stems from a study of beta chain features in type 1 diabetes. Losses at the gene ends were 4 bases for V and 4 bases for J; bases not matched to a gene: 7. The CDR3 consists of 14 residues. Germline V gene sequence: CDR1 SGDLS, CDR2 YYNGEE. As every portion of the isolated RNA was reverse transcribed, the sequencing read expressed TCRB transcripts. Libraries were prepared by immunoSEQ multiplex PCR; TCRdb keeps only in-frame clonotypes and omits some of them. This table holds a few hundred thousand clones, around 30% found once. The sample holds a few counts of this clone. The collection from each donor was one heparinised blood draw averaging roughly 0.12 L.

The receptor's source is a man aged 18 to 30 in good health. V and J are TRBV9 and TRBJ2-5; 7 positions agree with TRBD1. The sample taken for sequencing was naive CD4+ T cells from blood. CDR3 sequence (DNA): TGTGCCAGCAGCTTACGGACAGGAGGAGAGACCCAGTACTTC. It specifies CASSLRTGGETQYF.